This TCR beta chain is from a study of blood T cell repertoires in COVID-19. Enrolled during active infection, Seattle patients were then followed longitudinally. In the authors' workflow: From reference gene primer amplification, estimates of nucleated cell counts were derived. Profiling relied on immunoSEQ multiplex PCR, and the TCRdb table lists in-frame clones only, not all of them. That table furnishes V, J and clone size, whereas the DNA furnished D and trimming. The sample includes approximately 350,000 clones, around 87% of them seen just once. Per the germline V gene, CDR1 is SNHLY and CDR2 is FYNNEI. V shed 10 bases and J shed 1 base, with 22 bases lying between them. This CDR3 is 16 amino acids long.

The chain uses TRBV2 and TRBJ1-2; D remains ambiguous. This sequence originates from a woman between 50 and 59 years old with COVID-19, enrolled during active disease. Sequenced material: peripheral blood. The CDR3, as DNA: TGTGCCACGCGCGGCACCCCCTCGCTGGGTAACTATGGCTACACCTTC. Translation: CATRGTPSLGNYGYTF.